This TCR beta chain was profiled in a study of blood T cells in healthy people across ages. Germline-derived CDR1 and CDR2 are SQVTM and ANQGSEA. The length of the CDR3 is 15 residues. It was with a sample-barcoded 5' primer and a J-beta primer mix that a second PCR of about 6 to 12 cycles was run. Using its own MiXCR run on the 5' RACE reads, TCRdb lists one record per CDR3 protein. This sample yields 1.5 million to 1.9 million distinct CDR3 sequences, of which roughly 43% are seen a single time; over 3.5% belongs to the top ten. The sample holds a few counts of this clonotype. This chain uses TRBV29-1 with TRBJ2-1; 9 nucleotides line up with TRBD2. The closer fit of TRBJ2-7 to the DNA end suggests the J call may be wrong. The sample consisted of blood. This TCR derives from a woman between 18 and 30 years old in good health. The CDR3, as DNA: TGCAGCGTTAAACTAGCGGGCGACAACTACAATGAGCAGTACTTC. Its protein product is CSVKLAGDNYNEQYF.